Listed below are T cell receptor beta chains from one sample, sequenced in a study of metastatic and nonmetastatic thyroid tumors. TCRdb re-called the PCR reads with MiXCR. The sample carries 15,000 to 20,000 clones, 34% recorded once. The specimen was tumor tissue. The source is a female donor with papillary thyroid cancer or a benign thyroid nodule (not recorded which). Some clones in this sample may be carry-over from other donors' samples. CDR3s include the opening cysteine and the closing phenylalanine or tryptophan. The D gene is left open where the match is weak. Rows may omit the clone size; those that give it use once, few, many or a size class.

>TRBJ2-1|TRBD1|TRBV11-3|-
CASSLSTGNEQFF
TGTGCCAGCAGCTTATCGACAGGGAATGAGCAGTTCTTC
>TRBJ1-6|-|TRBV7-8|-
CASSLEGSNSPLHF
TGTGCCAGCAGCTTAGAAGGCAGCAATTCACCCCTCCACTTT
>TRBJ1-2|TRBD1|TRBV11-2|few
CASSQTRGGGYTF
TGTGCCAGCAGTCAGACCAGGGGGGGTGGCTACACCTTC
>TRBJ2-2|TRBD2|TRBV10-2|few
CASNWGLEGTGELFF
TGCGCCAGCAACTGGGGACTAGAGGGCACCGGGGAGCTGTTTTTT
>TRBJ2-1|-|TRBV4-1|-
CSSIQDWGNEQFF
TGCTCCAGCATCCAAGATTGGGGCAATGAGCAGTTCTTC
>TRBJ2-1|-|TRBV27|-
CASSWRGPHIDYNEQFF
TGTGCCAGCAGCTGGAGAGGCCCCCATATCGACTACAATGAGCAGTTCTTC
>TRBJ2-2|-|TRBV11-3|-
CASSLEGNTGELFF
TGTGCCAGCAGCTTAGAGGGGAACACCGGGGAGCTGTTTTTT
>TRBJ2-7|-|TRBV12-3/TRBV12-4|medium-sized
CASSLARGLTYEQYF
TGTGCCAGCAGTTTAGCGCGGGGTCTGACCTACGAGCAGTACTTC
>TRBJ2-7|-|TRBV25-1|few
CASGSPKEAPLDEQYF
TGTGCTAGCGGATCCCCCAAGGAGGCACCTCTAGACGAGCAGTACTTC
>TRBJ2-7|TRBD2|TRBV6-5|-
CASSSSGGAGSYEQYF
TGTGCCAGCAGTTCTAGCGGGGGGGCGGGCTCCTACGAGCAGTACTTC
>TRBJ2-3|-|TRBV30|-
CAWSVPGPVTDTQYF
TGTGCCTGGAGTGTACCGGGACCGGTCACAGATACGCAGTATTTT
>TRBJ2-2|-|TRBV11-3|few
CASSLDRWAGELFF
TGTGCCAGCAGCTTAGATCGGTGGGCCGGGGAGCTGTTTTTT
>TRBJ2-7|TRBD1|TRBV6-1|few
CASSGQGAGEQYF
TGTGCCAGCAGCGGACAGGGGGCGGGCGAGCAGTACTTC
>TRBJ1-1|TRBD1|TRBV6-1|-
CASSESPGQVTEAFF
TGTGCCAGCAGTGAGTCCCCGGGACAGGTTACTGAAGCTTTCTTT
>TRBJ1-5|-|TRBV2|-
CASSASQNYQPQHF
TGTGCCAGCAGTGCTAGTCAGAATTATCAGCCCCAGCATTTT
>TRBJ2-2|-|TRBV12-3/TRBV12-4|few
CASSFLGSGELFF
TGTGCCAGCAGTTTTTTGGGATCCGGGGAGCTGTTTTTT